The clone carrying this TCR beta chain was picked up one time. This sample is part of a study of blood T cell repertoires in COVID-19. Overall study context: Collection of acute and convalescent COVID-19 samples took place in the United States, Italy and Spain. PBMCs, B-cell-depleted T cells, or T cells were the source of the cDNA or gDNA that made up the material.

The CDR3 loop spans 13 amino acids. Between the trimmed V and J ends, which lost 8 bases and 1 base, there was a span of 12 bases. Germline-derived CDR1 and CDR2 are MNHEY and SVGAGI. Everyone who took part was about 18 to 90 years old, and they came from fewer than 25 US areas. Cohort 3 donors were reported recovered after two negative PCRs, clearance, or symptom resolution. The method was immunoSEQ multiplex PCR; TCRdb's version includes in-frame clones alone and lacks a portion of them. The sample holds around 250,000 clones, 80% to 90% seen once. Sequencing used PBMCs or T cells enriched from blood (not recorded which). This sequence originates from a woman aged 50 to 60 who had recovered from COVID-19. The rearrangement links TRBV6-5 to TRBJ2-7; tentatively, D is TRBD1 (6 bases). This chain's CDR3 is CASGRTASYEQYF. CDR3 nucleotides: TGTGCCAGCGGCAGGACAGCTTCCTACGAGCAGTACTTC.